Listed here are 23 T cell receptor beta chains from one sample, sequenced in a study of blood T cell repertoires in COVID-19. Here immunoSEQ multiplex PCR was the method, and the copy in TCRdb shows in-frame clones only, minus some. Among over 200,000 clones listed, approximately 83% were seen once. Sequenced material: PBMCs or T cells enriched from blood (not recorded which). These receptors were obtained from a woman between 45 and 65 years old who had recovered from COVID-19.

This clone has a handful of counts. The chain employs TRBV5-1 and TRBJ2-3; perhaps TRBD2 as D (7 bases). The V gene lost 4 bases and the J gene lost 4 bases, with 13 bases spanning the gap. This CDR3 spans 14 amino acids. CDR1 SGHRS and CDR2 YFSETQ come from the germline V gene. In nucleotides, the CDR3 is TGCGCCAGCAGCGTGGGGGCGGGAGCAGATACGCAGTATTTT. This codes for CASSVGAGADTQYF.

The rearrangement links TRBV10-2 to TRBJ1-2, with 8 bases aligning to TRBD1. Losses at the gene ends were 2 bases for V and 5 bases for J; bases not matched to a gene: 7. The CDR3 runs 15 residues. The germline gives CDR1 WSHSY, CDR2 SAAADI. The chain's CDR3 is CASSEAGQALYGYTF. CDR3 in DNA: TGCGCCAGCAGTGAGGCGGGACAGGCTTTATATGGCTACACCTTC.

J is TRBJ2-5 and V is TRBV7-3, with 8 bases identical to TRBD2. With V trimmed by 2 bases and J by 2 bases, 7 bases remained unmatched. This CDR3 has 16 residues. In germline, CDR1 is SGHTA, CDR2 FQGTGA. The DNA for the CDR3 is TGTGCCAGCAGCTTAGGCGGTTCGGGAGGGCAAGAGACCCAGTACTTC. This gives the protein CASSLGGSGGQETQYF. Complete variable domain (other parts from reference TRBV7-3 and TRBJ2-5): GAGVSQTPSNKVTEKGKYVELRCDPISGHTALYWYRQSLGQGPEFLIYFQGTGAADDSGLPNDRFFAVRPEGSVSTLKIQRTERGDSAVYLCASSLGGSGGQETQYFGPGTRLLVL.

This chain links TRBV6-2 or TRBV6-3 with TRBJ1-2; 7 nucleotides agree with TRBD1. The CDR3 runs 16 residues. Unmatched junction bases numbered 14, after V lost 6 bases and J lost 4 bases. CDR1 is MNHEY and CDR2 is SVGEGT in the germline V gene. The CDR3 region has the DNA TGTGCCAGCAGCCTCACGACAGGGCTGGGGACCTATGGCTACACCTTC. Translating gives CASSLTTGLGTYGYTF.

In this sample, this clone turned up once. The chain joins TRBV6-5 to TRBJ1-1, with D uncertain. The V gene lost 3 bases and the J gene lost 2 bases, with 4 bases spanning the gap. This CDR3 is 12 amino acids long. Germline CDR1 is MNHEY and CDR2 is SVGAGI. Written as DNA, the CDR3 is TGTGCCAGCAGTTATGTAAACACTGAAGCTTTCTTT. This translates into CASSYVNTEAFF.

The J gene is TRBJ1-5, the V gene TRBV28, with 9 bases that match TRBD1. CDR1 is MDHEN, CDR2 SYDVKM, per germline. CDR3 length: 20 amino acids. V dropped 5 bases and J dropped 4; count of bases not matched to a gene: 21. The CDR3 bases are TGTGCCAGCAGTCCAGAATCGGGACAGGGTATTTTATTGGGGAATCAGCCCCAGCATTTT. Its protein is CASSPESGQGILLGNQPQHF. The full variable domain, rest sourced from reference TRBV28 and TRBJ1-5, is DVKVTQSSRYLVKRTGEKVFLECVQDMDHENMFWYRQDPGLGLRLIYFSYDVKMKEKGDIPEGYSVSREKKERFSLILESASTNQTSMYLCASSPESGQGILLGNQPQHFGDGTRLSIL.

This sequence joins TRBV5-4 and TRBJ1-1; 7 bases are shared with TRBD1. Germline V gene lookup returns CDR1 SGHNT and CDR2 YYREEE (reference sequence). The CDR3 extends over 13 amino acids. Trimming at V came to 6 bases and at J to 4 bases, leaving 6 bases not matched to a gene. DNA of the CDR3: TGTGCCAGCACTTTGAGGGGGCTCACTGAAGCTTTCTTT. Its protein product is CASTLRGLTEAFF.

This rearrangement joins TRBV7-6 to TRBJ1-4; D gene uncertain. Germline CDR1 and CDR2: SGHVS and FNYEAQ. This CDR3 has 17 residues. V was pared by 11 bases and J by 2 bases, with 24 bases between. The CDR3 reads CASSPYGRGGTNEKLFF. CDR3 DNA: TGTGCCTCCAGCCCTTACGGACGGGGAGGCACTAATGAAAAACTGTTTTTT.

The V call is TRBV5-1, the J call TRBJ2-2, with TRBD1 identical over 9 bases. The V gene's germline CDR1 is SGHRS and CDR2 YFSETQ. The CDR3 has 15 amino acids. V was pared by 4 bases and J by 3 bases, with 4 bases of the junction left unmatched. The CDR3 coding sequence is TGCGCCAGCAGCGAAAGGACAGGGGACACCGGGGAGCTGTTTTTT. Its translation: CASSERTGDTGELFF.

V and J are TRBV2 and TRBJ1-5, with D perhaps matching TRBD1 (5 bases). Germline V CDR1 and CDR2: SNHLY, FYNNEI. The length of the CDR3 is 13 residues. Trimming took 4 bases from V and 2 from J, leaving 6 bases between them. The CDR3 sequence is CASSGGGNQPQHF. In nucleotides, the CDR3 is TGTGCCAGCAGTGGGGGGGGCAATCAGCCCCAGCATTTT.

The chain carries TRBV27 and TRBJ2-7; D is possibly TRBD1 (6 bases). Trimming cost V 5 bases and J 0 bases, with 11 bases left between them. Per the germline V gene, CDR1 is MNHEY and CDR2 is SMNVEV (reference sequence). The CDR3 covers 14 residues. The CDR3 DNA reads TGTGCCAGCAGTCTCGGGACACCCTCCTACGAGCAGTACTTC. The encoded protein is CASSLGTPSYEQYF.

The V and J genes are TRBV13 and TRBJ2-1; 7 positions agree with TRBD2. Trimming took 0 bases from V and 5 from J; bases not matched to a gene: 7. Germline V gene lookup returns CDR1 PRHDT and CDR2 FYEKMQ (reference sequence). The CDR3 loop spans 16 amino acids. CDR3: CASSLGPSGTHNEQFF. The CDR3 region has the DNA TGTGCCAGCAGCTTAGGGCCTAGCGGAACTCACAATGAGCAGTTCTTC.

The chain carries TRBV29-1 and TRBJ1-2; TRBD1 matches 7 bases. CDR1 is SQVTM, CDR2 ANQGSEA, per germline. CDR3 length: 14 residues. The V and J ends lost 4 bases and 2 bases, in that order; junction bases with no gene match: 7. The CDR3 DNA is TGCAGCGTTGCCCCACAGGGGAAGAACTATGGCTACACCTTC. It is translated as CSVAPQGKNYGYTF. The full variable domain, completed using reference TRBV29-1 and TRBJ1-2, is SAVISQKPSRDICQRGTSLTIQCQVDSQVTMMFWYRQQPGQSLTLIATANQGSEATYESGFVIDKFPISRPNLTFSTLTVSNMSPEDSSIYLCSVAPQGKNYGYTFGSGTRLTVV.

This chain uses TRBV7-9 with TRBJ1-6; D remains ambiguous. Germline assignment: CDR1 SEHNR and CDR2 FQNEAQ (reference sequence). Trimming removed 0 bases at V and 5 bases at J, with 5 bases between. The CDR3 sequence is 14 residues long. CDR3 coding DNA: TGTGCCAGCAGCTTAGCAGCCCATAATTCACCCCTCCACTTT. This codes for CASSLAAHNSPLHF.

This chain links TRBV12-3 or TRBV12-4 with TRBJ1-2; D possibly corresponds to TRBD1 (5 bases). Trimming pared 8 bases from V and 8 bases from J, leaving 15 bases between. This CDR3 is 12 amino acids long. The CDR3 loop is CASGAILGGYTF. CDR3 coding DNA: TGTGCCAGCGGGGCCATCTTGGGGGGCTACACCTTC.

This chain uses TRBV5-1 with TRBJ2-3; perhaps TRBD2 as D (6 bases). CDR3 length equals 16 residues. Trimming removed 4 bases from V and 1 base from J, with 16 bases in between. From germline, CDR1 is SGHRS and CDR2 YFSETQ. The CDR3 here is CASSTGTRIRTDTQYF. The CDR3 DNA is TGCGCCAGCAGCACCGGGACTCGGATACGCACAGATACGCAGTATTTT.

The chain couples TRBV19 to TRBJ1-3; a weak D match, TRBD1 (6 bases). Trimming removed 4 bases at V and 0 bases at J, with 13 bases between. The CDR3 runs to 16 residues. The germline gives CDR1 LNHDA, CDR2 SQIVND (reference sequence). In DNA, the CDR3 is TGTGCCAGTAGTAGAAGACAGGCTTTCTCTGGAAACACCATATATTTT. The encoded protein is CASSRRQAFSGNTIYF.

Only a few counts were recorded for this clone. The rearrangement links TRBV14 to TRBJ2-7; the match to TRBD2 covers 11 bases. The germline V gene has CDR1 SGHDN and CDR2 FVKESK. V lost 4 bases to trimming and J lost 7 bases; unmatched junction nucleotides: 6. This CDR3 comprises 14 residues. The DNA for the CDR3 is TGTGCCAGCAGCCTGGGACTAGCGGCTGGAGAGCAGTACTTC. Protein product: CASSLGLAAGEQYF.

The genes are TRBV5-1 and TRBJ1-2, with 8 nucleotides matching TRBD1. The CDR3 extends over 14 amino acids. Germline trimming cut 1 base from V and 4 bases from J; bases unmatched to any gene: 3. From germline, CDR1 is SGHRS and CDR2 YFSETQ. The chain's CDR3 is CASSLRQGSYGYTF. The CDR3 DNA is TGCGCCAGCAGCTTGAGACAGGGGTCCTATGGCTACACCTTC. Filled out from reference TRBV5-1 and TRBJ1-2, the complete variable domain reads KAGVTQTPRYLIKTRGQQVTLSCSPISGHRSVSWYQQTPGQGLQFLFEYFSETQRNKGNFPGRFSGRQFSNSRSEMNVSTLELGDSALYLCASSLRQGSYGYTFGSGTRLTVV.

The chain uses TRBV29-1 and TRBJ2-1, with 10 bases that match TRBD2. The length of the CDR3 is 15 residues. Trimming took 0 bases from V and 7 from J; bases not matched to a gene: 6. Germline V lookup: CDR1 SQVTM, CDR2 ANQGSEA. As DNA, the CDR3 is TGCAGCGTTGAAGATACACTAGCGGGAAGTAATGAGCAGTTCTTC. This codes for CSVEDTLAGSNEQFF.

This clone was detected only a few times. The genes are TRBV5-1 and TRBJ2-2; D not resolved. Looked up from germline, CDR1 is SGHRS and CDR2 is YFSETQ. With 0 bases removed from V and 6 bases from J, the gap between germline ends came to 12 bases. This CDR3 contains 15 residues. The CDR3 nucleotides are TGCGCCAGCAGCTTGGTCCCCACGTCGGCCGGGGAGCTGTTTTTT. Translated: CASSLVPTSAGELFF.

With regard to this clone: This specimen includes other DNA sequences encoding the same CDR3. This sequence joins TRBV19 and TRBJ2-1, with 7 bases matching TRBD2. V lost 3 bases and J lost 0; bases outside the gene matches: 2. The CDR3 has 15 residues. CDR1 is LNHDA, CDR2 SQIVND, per germline (reference sequence). CDR3 sequence: CASSIPSGSYNEQFF. DNA for the CDR3: TGTGCCAGTAGTATCCCTAGCGGCTCCTACAATGAGCAGTTCTTC.

This chain uses TRBV27 with TRBJ2-3; maybe TRBD1 (6 bases). Trimming stripped 4 bases from V and 7 bases from J, with 12 bases between. Germline lookup yields CDR1 MNHEY and CDR2 SMNVEV (reference sequence). The CDR3 runs to 13 residues. Here the CDR3 reads CASSWQGSYTQYF. The DNA of the CDR3 is TGTGCCAGCAGTTGGCAGGGGTCGTATACGCAGTATTTT.